Listed here is a single TCR beta chain. Its antigen is as yet unknown. MiXCR was run by TCRdb on the RT-PCR reads, yielding one entry per CDR3 protein. The sample lists approximately 520,000 distinct CDR3 sequences, 16% occurring once. CDR3 length: 16 amino acids. Germline V gives CDR1 SEHNR, CDR2 FQNEAQ (reference sequence). V lost 4 bases and J lost 8, with 23 bases in between. The sample belongs to a study of response to subunit inactivated influenza vaccine. Notes on the study in general: Authors suggested seasonal influenza vaccinations each recruit few new T cells.

The rearrangement uses TRBV7-9 and TRBJ1-2, with D perhaps matching TRBD1 (6 bases). The clonotype comes from a man aged 50 to 75 who received an inactivated influenza vaccine. The starting material was CD4+ T cells sorted from PBMCs, obtained about 24 months after vaccination. The DNA for the CDR3 is TGTGCCAGCAGCTACAACACAGGGTTGGGTATTCACGGCTACACCTTC. This encodes CASSYNTGLGIHGYTF.